The following is a TCR beta chain sequence with its context. This sample was included in a study of blood T cells in healthy people across ages. For the second PCR, which ran for about 6 to 11 cycles, a sample-barcoded 5' primer and a J-beta primer mix were used. The yield of each sample was at least 2.5 million CDR3-containing paired-end reads. In TCRdb, the 5' RACE reads were re-called with MiXCR into one record per CDR3 protein. This table holds 600,000 to 1,000,000 distinct CDR3 sequences, more than 20% found once. This CDR3 is built from 18 residues. J was trimmed by 5 bases and V by 5 bases; bases with no gene match: 13. Germline V gene lookup returns CDR1 MNHNS and CDR2 SASEGT. The same sample was also used in a study of T cells of mothers and their children. That paper notes: Reverse transcription into cDNA received all extracted RNA, at around 1.5 ug per 15 ul. For each mother, over 8 million TCR beta CDR3 reads were obtained, and for each child, roughly 3.3 million.

The sample consisted of blood. The receptor was isolated from a boy between 10 and 17 years old in good health. J is TRBJ1-6 and V is TRBV6-1; 9 nucleotides align to TRBD1. CDR3 bases: TGTGCCAGCAGTATGGGGACAGGGTTTAGCCTCCATAATTCACCCCTCCACTTT. Residues: CASSMGTGFSLHNSPLHF.